This T cell receptor (beta chain) derives from a study of beta chain features in type 1 diabetes. The V gene's germline CDR1 is SGHVS and CDR2 FQNEAQ. This CDR3 has 15 amino acids. V lost 6 bases and J 5 bases, leaving 19 bases between the germline ends. The authors sorted CD4+ naive, central memory, regulatory and stem cell-like memory cells via CD45RO/CCR7/CD25/CD127/CD95/CD27. Study findings and constraints: For Type 1 diabetes patients, all four CD4+ subsets carried TCRB CDR3s that were moderately but significantly shorter.

With respect to this clone: Its specificity is unknown.

Every isolated RNA sample was fully reverse transcribed, so sequencing captured expressed TCRB transcripts. Mean read depth for naive, central memory and regulatory T cell samples was around 3.5 million reads. The repertoire was sequenced with immunoSEQ multiplex PCR; TCRdb's copy has only in-frame clones and lacks some. Counted here are about 340,000 clones, about a tenth occurring once; the ten biggest clones make up roughly 0.99%. The clonotype originates from a man younger than 45 with type 1 diabetes. The V and J genes are TRBV7-8 and TRBJ1-1; no firm D call. What was sequenced was central memory CD4+ T cells from blood. The CDR3 region has the DNA TGTGCCAGCAGGTTTTCCGGACTCGAAGGGACTGAAGCTTTCTTT. Translating it yields CASRFSGLEGTEAFF.